This record covers a single T cell receptor beta chain. The data belong to a study of T cells in narcolepsy. V lost 4 bases and J lost 5, with 16 bases in between. The CDR3 covers 14 residues. CDR1 is SGHDT and CDR2 is YYEEEE in the germline V gene. Some clones are missing from TCRdb's copy, which holds only in-frame ones; the method was immunoSEQ multiplex PCR. The sample consists of roughly 25,000 clones, around 85% of them appearing once. The clonotype was recovered from a human donor with narcolepsy. The chain is built from TRBV5-6 and TRBJ2-7; possible D gene TRBD2, 5 bases. What was sequenced was CD45RA- memory CD4+ T cells from PBMCs. The CDR3 bases are TGTGCCAGCAGCCCCCTCGAGGGTTGGCACGAGCAGTACTTC. This gives the protein CASSPLEGWHEQYF.